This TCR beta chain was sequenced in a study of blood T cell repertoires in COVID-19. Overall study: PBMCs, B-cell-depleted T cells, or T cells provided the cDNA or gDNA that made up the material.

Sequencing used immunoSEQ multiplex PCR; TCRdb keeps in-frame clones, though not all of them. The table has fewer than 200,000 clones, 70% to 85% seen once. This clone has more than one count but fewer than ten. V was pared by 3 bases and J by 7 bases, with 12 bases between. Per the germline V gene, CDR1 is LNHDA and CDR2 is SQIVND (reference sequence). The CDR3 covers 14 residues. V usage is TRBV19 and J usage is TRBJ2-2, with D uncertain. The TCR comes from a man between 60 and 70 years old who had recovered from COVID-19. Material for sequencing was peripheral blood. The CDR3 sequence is CASSIPGVGGELFF. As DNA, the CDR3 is TGTGCCAGTAGTATCCCCGGAGTTGGCGGGGAGCTGTTTTTT.